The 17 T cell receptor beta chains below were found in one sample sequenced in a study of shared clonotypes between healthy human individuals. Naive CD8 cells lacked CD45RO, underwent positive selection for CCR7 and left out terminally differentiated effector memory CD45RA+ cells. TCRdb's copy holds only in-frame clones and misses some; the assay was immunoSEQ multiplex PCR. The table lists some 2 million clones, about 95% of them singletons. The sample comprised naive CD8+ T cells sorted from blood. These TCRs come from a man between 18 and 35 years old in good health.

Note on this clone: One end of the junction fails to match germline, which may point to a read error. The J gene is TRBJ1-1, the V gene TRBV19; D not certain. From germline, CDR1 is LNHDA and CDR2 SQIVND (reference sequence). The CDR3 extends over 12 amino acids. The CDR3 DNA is TGTGCCAGTAGTATAGCGAACGCTGAAGCTTTCTTT. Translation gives CASSIANAEAFF.

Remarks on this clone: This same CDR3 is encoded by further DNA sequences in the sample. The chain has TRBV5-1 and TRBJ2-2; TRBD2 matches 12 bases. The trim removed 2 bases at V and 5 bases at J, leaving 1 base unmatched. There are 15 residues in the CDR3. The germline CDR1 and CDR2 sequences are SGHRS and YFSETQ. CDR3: CASSLGTSGTGELFF. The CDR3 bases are TGCGCCAGCAGCTTAGGGACTAGCGGGACCGGGGAGCTGTTTTTT.

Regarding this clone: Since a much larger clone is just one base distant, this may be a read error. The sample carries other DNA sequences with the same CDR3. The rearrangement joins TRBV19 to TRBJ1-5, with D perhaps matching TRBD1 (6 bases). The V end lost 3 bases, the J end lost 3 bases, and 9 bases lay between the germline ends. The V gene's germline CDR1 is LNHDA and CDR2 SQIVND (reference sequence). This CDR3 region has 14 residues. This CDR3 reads CASSIRDNNQPQHF. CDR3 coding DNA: TGTGCCAGTAGTATTCGGGACAACAATCAGCCCCAGCATTTT.

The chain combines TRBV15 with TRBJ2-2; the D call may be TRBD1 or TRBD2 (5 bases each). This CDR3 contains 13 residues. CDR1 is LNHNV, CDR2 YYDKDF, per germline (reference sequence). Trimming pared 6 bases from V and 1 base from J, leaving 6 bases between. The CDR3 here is CATRGENTGELFF. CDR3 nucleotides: TGTGCCACCAGGGGGGAGAACACCGGGGAGCTGTTTTTT.

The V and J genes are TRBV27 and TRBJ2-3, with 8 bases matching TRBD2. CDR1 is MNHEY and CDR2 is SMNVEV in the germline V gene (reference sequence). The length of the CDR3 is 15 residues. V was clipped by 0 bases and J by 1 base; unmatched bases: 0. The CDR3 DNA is TGTGCCAGCAGTTTATCTAGCGGGGGCACAGATACGCAGTATTTT. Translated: CASSLSSGGTDTQYF.

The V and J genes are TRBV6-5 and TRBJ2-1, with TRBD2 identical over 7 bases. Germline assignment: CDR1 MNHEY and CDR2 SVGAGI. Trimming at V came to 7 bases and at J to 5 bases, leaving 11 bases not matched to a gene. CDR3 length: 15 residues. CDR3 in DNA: TGTGCCAGCAAGGGTGGGCCTAGCGGTAACAATGAGCAGTTCTTC. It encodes CASKGGPSGNNEQFF.

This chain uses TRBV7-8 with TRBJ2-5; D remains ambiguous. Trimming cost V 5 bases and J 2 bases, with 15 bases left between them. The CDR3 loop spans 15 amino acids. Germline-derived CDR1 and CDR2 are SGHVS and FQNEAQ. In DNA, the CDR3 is TGTGCCAGCAGCGGAACGCGACTTTTACAAGAGACCCAGTACTTC. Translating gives CASSGTRLLQETQYF.

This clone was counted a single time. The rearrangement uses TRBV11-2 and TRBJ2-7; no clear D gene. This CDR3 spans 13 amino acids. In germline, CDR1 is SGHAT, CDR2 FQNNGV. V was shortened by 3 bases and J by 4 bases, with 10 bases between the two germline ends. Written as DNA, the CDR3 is TGTGCCAGCAGCTTTTTTAAGGGATACGAGCAGTACTTC. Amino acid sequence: CASSFFKGYEQYF. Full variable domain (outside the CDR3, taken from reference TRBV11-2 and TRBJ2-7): EAGVAQSPRYKIIEKRQSVAFWCNPISGHATLYWYQQILGQGPKLLIQFQNNGVVDDSQLPKDRFSAERLKGVDSTLKIQPAKLEDSAVYLCASSFFKGYEQYFGPGTRLTVT.

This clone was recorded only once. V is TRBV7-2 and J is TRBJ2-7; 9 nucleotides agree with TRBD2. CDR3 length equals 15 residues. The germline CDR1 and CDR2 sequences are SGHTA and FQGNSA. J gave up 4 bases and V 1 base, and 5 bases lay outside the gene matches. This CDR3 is CASSLEAGGFYEQYF. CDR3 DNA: TGTGCCAGCAGCTTAGAGGCGGGAGGGTTTTACGAGCAGTACTTC.

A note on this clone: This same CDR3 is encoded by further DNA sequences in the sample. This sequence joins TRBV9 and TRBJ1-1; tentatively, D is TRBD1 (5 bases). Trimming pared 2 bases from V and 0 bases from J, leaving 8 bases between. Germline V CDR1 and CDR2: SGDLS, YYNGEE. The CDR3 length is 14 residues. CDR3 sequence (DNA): TGTGCCAGCAGCGTGGGACGGTTGAACACTGAAGCTTTCTTT. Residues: CASSVGRLNTEAFF.

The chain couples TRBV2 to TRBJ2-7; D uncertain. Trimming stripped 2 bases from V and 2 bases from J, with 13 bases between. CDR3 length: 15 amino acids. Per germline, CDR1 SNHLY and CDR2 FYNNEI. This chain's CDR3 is CASSEYLGSPYEQYF. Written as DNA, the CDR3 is TGTGCCAGCAGTGAATATCTCGGCAGCCCCTACGAGCAGTACTTC.

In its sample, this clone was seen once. The CDR3: CASLIREQYF. CDR3 coding DNA: TGTGCCAGTCTTATACGCGAGCAGTACTTC. V is TRBV19 and J is TRBJ2-7; D gene ambiguous. The CDR3 length is 10 residues. Germline CDR1 LNHDA, CDR2 SQIVND (reference sequence). Trimming took 8 bases from V and 6 from J, leaving 8 bases between them.

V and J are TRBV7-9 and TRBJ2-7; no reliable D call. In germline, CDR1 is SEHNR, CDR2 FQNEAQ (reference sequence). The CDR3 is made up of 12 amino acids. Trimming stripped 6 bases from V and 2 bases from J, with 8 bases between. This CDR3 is CASRGDPYEQYF. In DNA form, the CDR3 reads TGTGCCAGCAGGGGCGACCCCTACGAGCAGTACTTC.

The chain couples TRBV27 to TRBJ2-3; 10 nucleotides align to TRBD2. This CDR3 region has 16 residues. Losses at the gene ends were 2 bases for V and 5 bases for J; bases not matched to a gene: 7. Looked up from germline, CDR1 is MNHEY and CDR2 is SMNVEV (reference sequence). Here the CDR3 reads CASSLLAGEKLDTQYF. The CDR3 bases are TGTGCCAGCAGTTTACTAGCGGGGGAAAAATTAGATACGCAGTATTTT.

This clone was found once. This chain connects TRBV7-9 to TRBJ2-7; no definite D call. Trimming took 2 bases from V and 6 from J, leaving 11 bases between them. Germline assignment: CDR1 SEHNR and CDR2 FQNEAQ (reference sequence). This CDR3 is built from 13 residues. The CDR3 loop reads CASSLRVWGEQYF. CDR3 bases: TGTGCCAGCAGCTTAAGAGTCTGGGGCGAGCAGTACTTC.

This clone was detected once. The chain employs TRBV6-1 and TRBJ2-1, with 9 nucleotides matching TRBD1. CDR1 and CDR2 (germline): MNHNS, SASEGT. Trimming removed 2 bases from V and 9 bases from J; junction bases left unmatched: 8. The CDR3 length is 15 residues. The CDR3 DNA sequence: TGTGCCAGCAGTGAACTGACAGGGACAGGGACTGAGCAGTTCTTC. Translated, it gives CASSELTGTGTEQFF.

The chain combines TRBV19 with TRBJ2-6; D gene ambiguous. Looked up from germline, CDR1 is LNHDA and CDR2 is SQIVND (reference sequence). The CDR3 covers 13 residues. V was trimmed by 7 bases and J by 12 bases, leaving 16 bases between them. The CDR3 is CASISWVEGVLTF. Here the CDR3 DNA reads TGTGCCAGTATAAGCTGGGTAGAAGGCGTCCTGACTTTC.